Listed here is a single T cell receptor beta chain. A second 7 to 11 cycle PCR used barcoded and J-beta primers. TCRdb re-derived calls from the 5' RACE reads in MiXCR, one entry per CDR3 protein. The sample records 1.5 million or so distinct CDR3 sequences, roughly 45% being singletons. This record comes from a study of blood T cells in healthy people across ages. The CDR3 loop spans 15 amino acids. From germline, CDR1 is SGHRS and CDR2 YFSETQ. Donors were healthy Caucasian individuals from Russia aged about 6 to 95. Each of the donors had roughly 9.4 milliliters of peripheral blood drawn into EDTA-treated Vacutainer tubes. Extractions gave at least 5.5 micrograms of total RNA per sample.

This receptor was obtained from a young woman in good health. The chain employs TRBV5-1 and TRBJ2-5; possible D gene TRBD2, 6 bases. TRBJ2-7 matches the DNA end more closely, so the J call is doubtful. The sequencing input was blood. The CDR3 is CASSLSGGDLYEQYF. The CDR3, as DNA: TGCGCCAGCAGCTTGAGCGGAGGGGATTTATACGAGCAGTACTTC.